This T cell receptor beta chain is drawn from a study of CD8 T cells in Susac syndrome. With random hexamers, roughly 0.45 to 1 ug RNA was reverse transcribed. TCRdb used MiXCR to reprocess the immunoSEQ multiplex PCR reads, holding one entry per CDR3 protein. Of over 200,000 distinct CDR3 sequences in the sample, over 90% were seen once. Study-wide results and limits: It was acknowledged by the study that relatively few individuals were included in its TCR sequencing and HLA analysis.

The CDR3 length is 12 residues. V shed 2 bases and J shed 12 bases, with 14 bases lying between them. Per the germline V gene, CDR1 is MNHEY and CDR2 is SVGEGT. Regarding this clonotype: The target antigen is unknown.

The clonotype comes from a human donor with multiple sclerosis. What was sequenced was CD4+ T cells from PBMCs. V and J are TRBV6-2 or TRBV6-3 and TRBJ2-7; D is undetermined. The CDR3 DNA reads TGTGCCAGCAGTTACCCCCCAGAGAGGCGGTACTTC. This gives the protein CASSYPPERRYF.